The present entry profiles one T cell receptor beta chain with its context. Its matching antigen is unknown. A read error may account for a junction end that differs from germline. The record originates from a study of tumor-infiltrating lymphocytes in primary liver carcinoma. At the level of the study: There were roughly 3.5 to 7.13 million productive TCRbeta reads per sample, a yield similar across tissue types. Whole-study results and caveats: Tumor top-250-clone fraction significantly exceeded that of blood (p = 0.039). Researchers found tumor-adjacent and tumor-blood pairs overlapped less than tumor region pairs.

The source material, 20-30 mg of unsorted bulk tissue, was used to co-extract RNA and DNA. Reverse transcription of roughly 480 ng total RNA with a constant-region primer produced TCR beta cDNA. TCR beta libraries came from three nested multiplex PCR rounds using slightly modified ARM-PCR. TRBV1-TRBV30 forward primers paired with a C-beta reverse primer were used in the first two PCR rounds, which ran roughly 10 cycles each. TCRdb reanalysed the multiplex PCR reads using MiXCR and keeps one entry per CDR3 protein. The sample lists 120,000 or so distinct CDR3 sequences; less than 80% were seen once. CDR3 length equals 15 residues. Germline V CDR1 and CDR2: SGHAT, FQNNGV.

Sequencing was done on a sample of liver tumor tissue from sampling region 1. Subset here: tumor region T1, superior pole. The sequence was obtained from a woman aged 60 to 75 with primary liver carcinoma and hepatitis B virus infection. The V call is TRBV11-2, the J call TRBJ2-3; D could derive from TRBD1 or TRBD2 (5 bases each). CDR3 sequence: CVSSLDRGRTDAQYF. CDR3 DNA: TGTGTCAGCAGCTTAGATCGGGGCCGCACAGATGCGCAGTATTTT.